This T cell receptor (beta chain) was obtained from a study of blood T cell repertoires in COVID-19. This clone has more than one count but fewer than ten. With 5 bases removed from V and 2 bases from J, the gap between germline ends came to 16 bases. The CDR3 runs 16 residues. The V gene's germline CDR1 is SEHNR and CDR2 FQNEAQ (reference sequence). Original processing notes: Nucleated cell counts were estimated from reference gene primer amplification. Generated by immunoSEQ multiplex PCR, the TCRdb table keeps only in-frame clones and is missing some. V and J calls and clone size are given by that table; D and trimming were obtained from the DNA. Among about 250,000 clones listed, about nine tenths were seen once. The participants were between roughly 18 and 89 years old and came from under 25 US areas. Categorization into cohorts depended on clinical history that participants reported. Two consecutive negative NP/OP PCR tests, clearance, or resolved symptoms defined Cohort 3 recovery.

The receptor comes from a man aged 40-50 years who had recovered from COVID-19. The chain couples TRBV7-9 to TRBJ1-3, with a tentative D call TRBD1 (5 bases). The specimen was PBMCs or T cells enriched from blood (not recorded which). The CDR3 DNA sequence: TGTGCCAGCAGCCCAAGTAACAGGTTAACTGGAAACACCATATATTTT. This translates into CASSPSNRLTGNTIYF.